The TCR beta chain described here comes from a study of control samples from healthy donors and cancer patients. CDR3 length equals 13 residues. The V gene's germline CDR1 is SQVTM and CDR2 ANQGSEA. The germline V and J ends were trimmed by 7 bases and 5 bases, with 17 bases remaining between them. This clone was observed once. Generated by immunoSEQ multiplex PCR, the TCRdb table keeps only in-frame clones and is missing some. The table includes around 200,000 clones, about 93% detected once. The specimen sequenced was blood. This clonotype was obtained from a man younger than 35 in good health. The genes are TRBV29-1 and TRBJ1-1, with D perhaps matching TRBD1 (6 bases). The CDR3 nucleotides read TGCAGCGCCCAACCACAGGGCGGGACTGAAGCTTTCTTT. Its translation: CSAQPQGGTEAFF.